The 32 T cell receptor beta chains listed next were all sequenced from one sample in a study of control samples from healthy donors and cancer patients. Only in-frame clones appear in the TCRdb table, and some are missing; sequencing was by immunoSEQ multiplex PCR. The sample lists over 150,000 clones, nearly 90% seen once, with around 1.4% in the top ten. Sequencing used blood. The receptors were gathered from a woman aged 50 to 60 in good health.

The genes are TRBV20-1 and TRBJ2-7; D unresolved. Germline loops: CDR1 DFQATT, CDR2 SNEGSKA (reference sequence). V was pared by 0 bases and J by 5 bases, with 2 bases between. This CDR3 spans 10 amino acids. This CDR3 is CSARDHEQYF. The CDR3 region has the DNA TGCAGTGCTAGAGACCACGAGCAGTACTTC.

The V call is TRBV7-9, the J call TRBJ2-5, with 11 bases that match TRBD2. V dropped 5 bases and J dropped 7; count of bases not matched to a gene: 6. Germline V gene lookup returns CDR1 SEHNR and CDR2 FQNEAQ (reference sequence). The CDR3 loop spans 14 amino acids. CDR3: CASSRLAGLRTQYF. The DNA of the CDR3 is TGTGCCAGCAGCCGACTAGCGGGGTTGAGGACCCAGTACTTC.

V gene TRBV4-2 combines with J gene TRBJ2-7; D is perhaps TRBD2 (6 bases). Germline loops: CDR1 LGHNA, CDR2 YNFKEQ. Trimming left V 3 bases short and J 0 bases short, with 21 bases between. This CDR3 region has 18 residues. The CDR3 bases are TGTGCCAGCAGCCAGGAGAGGCCTAGCGCTGTTAGCTCCTACGAGCAGTACTTC. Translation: CASSQERPSAVSSYEQYF.

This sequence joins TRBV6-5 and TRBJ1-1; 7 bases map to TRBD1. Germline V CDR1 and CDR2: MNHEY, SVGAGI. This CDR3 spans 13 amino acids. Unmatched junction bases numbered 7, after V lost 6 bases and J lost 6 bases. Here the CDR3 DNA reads TGTGCCAGCAGAAGACAGGGAGATGCTGAAGCTTTCTTT. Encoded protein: CASRRQGDAEAFF.

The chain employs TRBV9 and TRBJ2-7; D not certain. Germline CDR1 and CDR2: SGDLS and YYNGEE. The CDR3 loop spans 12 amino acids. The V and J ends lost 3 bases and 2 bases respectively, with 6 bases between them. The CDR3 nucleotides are TGTGCCAGCAGCGACCGTCCCTACGAGCAGTACTTC. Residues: CASSDRPYEQYF.

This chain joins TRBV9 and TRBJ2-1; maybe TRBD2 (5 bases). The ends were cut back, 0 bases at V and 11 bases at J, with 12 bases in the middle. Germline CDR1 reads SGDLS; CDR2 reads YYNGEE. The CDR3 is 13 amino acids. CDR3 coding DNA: TGTGCCAGCAGCGTAGACGCGCGGGTCCAGCAGTTCTTC. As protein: CASSVDARVQQFF.

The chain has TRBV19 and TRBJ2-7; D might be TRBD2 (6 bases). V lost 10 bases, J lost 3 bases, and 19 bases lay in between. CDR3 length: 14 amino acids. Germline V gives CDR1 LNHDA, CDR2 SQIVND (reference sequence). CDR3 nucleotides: TGTGCCACCTCGACCAGCGGGCTCCACTACGAGCAGTACTTC. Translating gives CATSTSGLHYEQYF. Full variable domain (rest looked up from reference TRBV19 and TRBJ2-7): DGGITQSPKYLFRKEGQNVTLSCEQNLNHDAMYWYRQDPGQGLRLIYYSQIVNDFQKGDIAEGYSVSREKKESFPLTVTSAQKNPTAFYLCATSTSGLHYEQYFGPGTRLTVT.

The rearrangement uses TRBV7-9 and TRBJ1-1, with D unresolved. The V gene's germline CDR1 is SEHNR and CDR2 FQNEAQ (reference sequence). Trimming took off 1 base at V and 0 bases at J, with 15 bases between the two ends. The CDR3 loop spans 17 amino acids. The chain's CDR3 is CASSLGLGVGVNTEAFF. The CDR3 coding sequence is TGTGCCAGCAGCTTAGGATTGGGAGTTGGGGTGAACACTGAAGCTTTCTTT.

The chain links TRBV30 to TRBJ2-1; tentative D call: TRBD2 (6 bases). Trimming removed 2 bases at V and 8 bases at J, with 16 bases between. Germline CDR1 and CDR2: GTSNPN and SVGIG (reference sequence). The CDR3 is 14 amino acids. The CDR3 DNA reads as TGTGCCTGGAGTCGGGGCGGGAATTTCGATGAGCAGTTCTTC. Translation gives CAWSRGGNFDEQFF.

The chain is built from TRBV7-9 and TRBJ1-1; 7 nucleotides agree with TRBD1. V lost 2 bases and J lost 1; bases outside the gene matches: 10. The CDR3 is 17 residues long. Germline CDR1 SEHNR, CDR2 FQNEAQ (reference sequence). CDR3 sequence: CASSLFRIAGGNTEAFF. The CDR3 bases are TGTGCCAGCAGCTTATTTAGAATCGCAGGGGGGAACACTGAAGCTTTCTTT.

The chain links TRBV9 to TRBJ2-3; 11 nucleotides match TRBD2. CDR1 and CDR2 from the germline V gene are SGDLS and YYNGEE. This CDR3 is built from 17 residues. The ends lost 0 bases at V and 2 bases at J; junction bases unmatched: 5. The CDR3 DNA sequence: TGTGCCAGCAGCGTAGTAGCTAGCGGGGGGTACACAGATACGCAGTATTTT. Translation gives CASSVVASGGYTDTQYF.

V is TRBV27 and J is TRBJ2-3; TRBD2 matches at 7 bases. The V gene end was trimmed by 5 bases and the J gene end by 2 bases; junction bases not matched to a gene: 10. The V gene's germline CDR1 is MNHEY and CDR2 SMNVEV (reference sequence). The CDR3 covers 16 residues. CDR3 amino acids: CASSLTPSGFTDTQYF. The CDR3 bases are TGTGCCAGCAGTCTGACTCCTAGCGGTTTCACAGATACGCAGTATTTT.

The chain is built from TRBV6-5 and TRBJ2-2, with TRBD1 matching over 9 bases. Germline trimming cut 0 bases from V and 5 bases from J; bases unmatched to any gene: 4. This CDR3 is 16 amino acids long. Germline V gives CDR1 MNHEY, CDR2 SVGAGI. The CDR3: CASSYSGTGRTGELFF. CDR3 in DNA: TGTGCCAGCAGTTACTCAGGGACAGGGAGGACCGGGGAGCTGTTTTTT.

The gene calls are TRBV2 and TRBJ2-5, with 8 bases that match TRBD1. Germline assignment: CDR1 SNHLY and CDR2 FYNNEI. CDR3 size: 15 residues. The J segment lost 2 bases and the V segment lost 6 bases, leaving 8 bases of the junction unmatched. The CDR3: CASRDRDVRQETQYF. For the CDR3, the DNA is TGTGCCAGCAGGGACAGGGACGTACGGCAAGAGACCCAGTACTTC.

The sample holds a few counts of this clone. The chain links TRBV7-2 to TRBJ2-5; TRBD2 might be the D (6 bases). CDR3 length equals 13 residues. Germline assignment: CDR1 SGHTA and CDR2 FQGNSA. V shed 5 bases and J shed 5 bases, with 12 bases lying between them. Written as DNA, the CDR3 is TGTGCCAGCAGCCACGGAGGGGCCGAGACCCAGTACTTC. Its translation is CASSHGGAETQYF.

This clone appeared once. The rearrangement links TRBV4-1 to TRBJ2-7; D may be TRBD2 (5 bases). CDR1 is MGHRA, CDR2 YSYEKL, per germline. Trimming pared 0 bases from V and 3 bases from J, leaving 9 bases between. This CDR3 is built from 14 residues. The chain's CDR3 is CASSQDLRDYEQYF. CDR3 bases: TGCGCCAGCAGCCAAGATTTGAGGGACTACGAGCAGTACTTC.

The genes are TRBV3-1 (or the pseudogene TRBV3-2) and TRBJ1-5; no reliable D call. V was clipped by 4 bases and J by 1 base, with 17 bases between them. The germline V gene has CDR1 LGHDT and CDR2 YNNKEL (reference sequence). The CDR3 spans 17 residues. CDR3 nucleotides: TGTGCCAGCAGCCTTTGGGCCTACGTAGGGAGCAATCAGCCCCAGCATTTT. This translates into CASSLWAYVGSNQPQHF.

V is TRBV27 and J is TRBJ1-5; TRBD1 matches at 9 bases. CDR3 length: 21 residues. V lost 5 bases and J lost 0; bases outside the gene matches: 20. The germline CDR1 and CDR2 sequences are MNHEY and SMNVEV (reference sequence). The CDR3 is CASSPKRTLTGGDYSNQPQHF. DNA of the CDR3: TGTGCCAGCAGTCCAAAACGCACCTTGACAGGGGGGGATTATAGCAATCAGCCCCAGCATTTT.

For the CDR3, the DNA is TGTGCCAGCAGCCCGGACAGGGCTGGCTATGGCTACACCTTC. This codes for CASSPDRAGYGYTF. This chain joins TRBV7-3 and TRBJ1-2; 8 nucleotides line up with TRBD1. Germline assignment: CDR1 SGHTA and CDR2 FQGTGA. The V segment lost 5 bases and the J segment 4 bases; nucleotides outside the gene matches: 6. This CDR3 contains 14 residues.

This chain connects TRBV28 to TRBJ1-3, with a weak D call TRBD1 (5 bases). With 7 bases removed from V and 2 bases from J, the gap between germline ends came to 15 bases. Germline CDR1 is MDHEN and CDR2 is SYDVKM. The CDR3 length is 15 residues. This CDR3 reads CASIPQAPPGNTIYF. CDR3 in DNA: TGTGCCAGCATCCCACAGGCCCCTCCTGGAAACACCATATATTTT.

The CDR3 sequence: CAWRLAGGGADTQYF. As DNA, the CDR3 is TGTGCCTGGAGGCTCGCCGGGGGAGGGGCAGATACGCAGTATTTT. The chain employs TRBV30 and TRBJ2-3; 7 nucleotides match TRBD2. The germline CDR1 and CDR2 sequences are GTSNPN and SVGIG (reference sequence). J lost 4 bases, V lost 3 bases, and 10 bases had no gene match. The CDR3 loop spans 15 amino acids. The full variable domain, completed using reference TRBV30 and TRBJ2-3, is SQTIHQWPATLVQPVGSPLSLECTVEGTSNPNLYWYRQAAGRGLQLLFYSVGIGQISSEVPQNLSASRPQDRQFILSSKKLLLSDSGFYLCAWRLAGGGADTQYFGPGTRLTVL.

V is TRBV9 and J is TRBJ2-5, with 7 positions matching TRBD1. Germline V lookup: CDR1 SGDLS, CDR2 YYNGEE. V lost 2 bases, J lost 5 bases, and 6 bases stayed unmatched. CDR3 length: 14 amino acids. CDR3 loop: CASSVQGVSETQYF. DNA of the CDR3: TGTGCCAGCAGCGTCCAGGGGGTTTCGGAGACCCAGTACTTC. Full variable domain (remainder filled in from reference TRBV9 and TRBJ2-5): DSGVTQTPKHLITATGQRVTLRCSPRSGDLSVYWYQQSLDQGLQFLIQYYNGEERAKGNILERFSAQQFPDLHSELNLSSLELGDSALYFCASSVQGVSETQYFGPGTRLLVL.

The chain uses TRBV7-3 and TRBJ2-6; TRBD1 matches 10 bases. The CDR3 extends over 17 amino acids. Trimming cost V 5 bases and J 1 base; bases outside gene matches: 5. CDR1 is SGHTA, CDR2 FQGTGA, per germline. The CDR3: CASSTEGQGSGANVLTF. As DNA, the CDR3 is TGTGCCAGCAGCACCGAGGGACAGGGGTCTGGGGCCAACGTCCTGACTTTC.

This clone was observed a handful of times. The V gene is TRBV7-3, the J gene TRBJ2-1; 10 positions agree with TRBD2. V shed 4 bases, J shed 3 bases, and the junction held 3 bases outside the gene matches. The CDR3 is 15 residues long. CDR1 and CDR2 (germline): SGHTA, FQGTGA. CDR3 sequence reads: CASSYSGGFYNEQFF. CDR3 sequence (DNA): TGTGCCAGCAGCTATAGCGGGGGGTTCTACAATGAGCAGTTCTTC.

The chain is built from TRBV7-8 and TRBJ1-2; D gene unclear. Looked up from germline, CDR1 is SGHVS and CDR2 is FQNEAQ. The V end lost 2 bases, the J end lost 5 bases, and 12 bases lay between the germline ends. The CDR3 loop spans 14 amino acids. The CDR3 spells CASSLIDGPYGYTF. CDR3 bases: TGTGCCAGCAGCTTAATAGACGGGCCTTATGGCTACACCTTC.

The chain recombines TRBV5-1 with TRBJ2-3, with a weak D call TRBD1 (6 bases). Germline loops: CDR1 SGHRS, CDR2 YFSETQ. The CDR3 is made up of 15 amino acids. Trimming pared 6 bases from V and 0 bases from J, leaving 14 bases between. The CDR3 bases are TGCGCCAGCACGAGGGACACCCCTAGCACAGATACGCAGTATTTT. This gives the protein CASTRDTPSTDTQYF. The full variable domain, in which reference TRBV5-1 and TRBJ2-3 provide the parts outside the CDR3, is KAGVTQTPRYLIKTRGQQVTLSCSPISGHRSVSWYQQTPGQGLQFLFEYFSETQRNKGNFPGRFSGRQFSNSRSEMNVSTLELGDSALYLCASTRDTPSTDTQYFGPGTRLTVL.

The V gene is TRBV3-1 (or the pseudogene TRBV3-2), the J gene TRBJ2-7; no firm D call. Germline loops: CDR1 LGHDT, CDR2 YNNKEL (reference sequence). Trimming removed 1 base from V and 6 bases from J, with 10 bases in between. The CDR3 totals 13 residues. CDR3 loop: CASSQGQSPEQYF. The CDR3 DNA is TGTGCCAGCAGCCAAGGGCAATCCCCCGAGCAGTACTTC.

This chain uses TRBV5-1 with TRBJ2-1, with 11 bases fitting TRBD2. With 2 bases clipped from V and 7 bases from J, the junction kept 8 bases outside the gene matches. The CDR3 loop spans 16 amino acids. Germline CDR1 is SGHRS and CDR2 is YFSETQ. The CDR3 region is CASSFESLAGGNEQFF. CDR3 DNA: TGCGCCAGCAGCTTTGAGAGCCTAGCGGGAGGAAATGAGCAGTTCTTC.

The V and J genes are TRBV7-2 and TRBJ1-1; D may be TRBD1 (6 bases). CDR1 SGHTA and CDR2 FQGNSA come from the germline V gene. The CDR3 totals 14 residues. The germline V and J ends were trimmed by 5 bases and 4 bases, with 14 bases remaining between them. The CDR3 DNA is TGTGCCAGCAGCCCCGGACAGTTAATCACTGAAGCTTTCTTT. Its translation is CASSPGQLITEAFF.

Here the CDR3 DNA reads TGTGCCAGCAGCCCCGGGACTAGCGGGAGTTGGGAGCAGTTCTTC. This gives the protein CASSPGTSGSWEQFF. This chain links TRBV11-3 with TRBJ2-1, with 14 bases that match TRBD2. V lost 5 bases and J lost 10; bases outside the gene matches: 7. CDR1 is SGHNT, CDR2 YENEEA, per germline. The CDR3 has 15 amino acids.

The CDR3 sequence: CASSRIGPSYEQYF. CDR3 nucleotides: TGTGCCAGCAGCCGGATCGGGCCCTCCTACGAGCAGTACTTC. This chain joins TRBV11-3 and TRBJ2-7; D gene ambiguous. Trimming left V 5 bases short and J 0 bases short, with 11 bases between. Germline CDR1 is SGHNT and CDR2 is YENEEA. The CDR3 runs 14 residues.

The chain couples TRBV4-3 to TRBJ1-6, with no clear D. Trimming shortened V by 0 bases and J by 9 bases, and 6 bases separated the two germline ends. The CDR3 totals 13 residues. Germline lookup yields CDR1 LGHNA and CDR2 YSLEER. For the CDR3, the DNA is TGCGCCAGCAGCCAAGAAGCTGGTTCACCCCTCCACTTT. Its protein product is CASSQEAGSPLHF.